These T cell receptor beta chains were read from a single sample in a study of blood T cells in healthy people across ages. TCRdb re-called the 5' RACE reads through MiXCR, storing one row per CDR3 protein. This sample has about 640,000 distinct CDR3 sequences; around 54% occur once, and the top ten carry 30% to 45%. Sequencing was performed on blood. The source of these receptors is a man between 60 and 75 years old in good health. Each CDR3 is given with its conserved first and last residue. The D gene is left open where the match is weak. Some rows mark clone size as missing; the rest say once, few, many or name a class of expanded clone.

clone size	D gene	V gene	J gene	CDR3 DNA	CDR3 protein
-	TRBD1	TRBV5-8	TRBJ2-5	TGTGCCAGCAGCCCCGGAGACAGGGACCAAGAGACCCAGTACTTC	CASSPGDRDQETQYF
many	TRBD2	TRBV4-2	TRBJ2-1	TGTGCCAGCAGCCCGGGACTAGCGAGCTCCTACAATGAGCAGTTCTTC	CASSPGLASSYNEQFF
-	-	TRBV10-3	TRBJ2-1	TGTGCCATCACGGCTCAAAGCTCCTACAATGAGCAGTTCTTC	CAITAQSSYNEQFF
many	-	TRBV10-3	TRBJ2-6	TGTGCCATCAGTGAAGAGGGGACCCTCTCTGGGGCCAACGTCCTGACTTTC	CAISEEGTLSGANVLTF
-	-	TRBV10-3	TRBJ2-7	TGTGCCCCCCCCCTCCGGGGGTACTACGAGCAGTACTTC	CAPPLRGYYEQYF
-	-	TRBV13	TRBJ1-2	TGTGCCAGCAGCTCCCTTGGCAGGGTGGAAGGCTACACCTTC	CASSSLGRVEGYTF
once	-	TRBV10-3	TRBJ2-5	TGTGCCATCAGTCTCGAGGGGGGGCCCCAGTACTTC	CAISLEGGPQYF
-	TRBD1	TRBV7-2	TRBJ2-5	TGTGCCAGCAGCTTAGGGGCAGGGGGATGGGAGACCCAGTACTTC	CASSLGAGGWETQYF
few	-	TRBV6-1	TRBJ1-1	TGTGCCAGCAGTGAAGCGGGAGACCCTGAAGCTTTCTTT	CASSEAGDPEAFF
-	-	TRBV11-2	TRBJ1-2	TGTGCCAGCAGCTCCGGACAGCACGCTAACTATGGCTACACCTTC	CASSSGQHANYGYTF
-	-	TRBV20-1	TRBJ1-6	TGCAGTGCTAGAGCCCACTACCGGGTCTCCCTCCACTTT	CSARAHYRVSLHF
-	TRBD1	TRBV3-1	TRBJ2-7	TGTGCCAGCAGCCCAGACAGGGTTAGGTACGAGCAGTACTTC	CASSPDRVRYEQYF
few	TRBD1	TRBV20-1	TRBJ2-4	TGCAGTGCACAGACAGGGGGCAGGCAAAACATTCAGTACTTC	CSAQTGGRQNIQYF